This T cell receptor beta chain was captured in a study of early T cells in non-severe SARS-CoV-2 infection. Study information: Alpha and beta chains were unpaired, from unsorted whole-blood bulk RNA.

One entry per CDR3 protein, called by TCRdb with MiXCR from the 5' RACE reads. The sample lists about 77,000 distinct CDR3 sequences; 7.5% to 10% were seen once. Study-wide results and caveats: There was a bias toward anti-spike CD8 responses in VDJdb matching, which missed private and CD4 specificities.

The CDR3 length is 16 residues. Germline CDR1 MDHEN, CDR2 SYDVKM. The germline V and J ends were trimmed by 8 bases and 5 bases, with 23 bases remaining between them. Of note for this clonotype: Its specificity is unknown.

The source material was whole blood. The sequence came from an adult who was a healthcare worker with PCR-confirmed SARS-CoV-2 infection or an uninfected control (not recorded which). The chain is built from TRBV28 and TRBJ2-3, with D possibly TRBD1 on 6 matching bases. The CDR3 DNA reads as TGTGCCAGCCTTGAGAAAAGGGCAGGGGTTAAAGATACGCAGTATTTT. It translates to CASLEKRAGVKDTQYF.